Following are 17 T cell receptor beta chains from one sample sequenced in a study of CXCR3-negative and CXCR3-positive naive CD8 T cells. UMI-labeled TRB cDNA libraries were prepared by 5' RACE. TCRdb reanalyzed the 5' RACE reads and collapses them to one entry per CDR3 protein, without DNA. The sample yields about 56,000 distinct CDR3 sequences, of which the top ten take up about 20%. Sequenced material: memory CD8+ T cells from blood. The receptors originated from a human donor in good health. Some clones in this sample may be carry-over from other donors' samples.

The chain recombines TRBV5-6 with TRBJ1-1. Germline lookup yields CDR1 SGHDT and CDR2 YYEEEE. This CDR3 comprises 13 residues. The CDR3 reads CASSFGRGTEAFF.

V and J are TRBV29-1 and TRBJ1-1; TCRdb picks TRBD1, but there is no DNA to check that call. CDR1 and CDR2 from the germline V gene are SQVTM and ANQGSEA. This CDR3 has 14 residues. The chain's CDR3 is CSVVGTGQNTEAFF.

CDR3 amino acids: CSVEDGTSNNEQFF. The chain couples TRBV29-1 to TRBJ2-1; absent DNA, TCRdb's TRBD2 call cannot be checked. The germline V gene encodes CDR1 SQVTM and CDR2 ANQGSEA. This CDR3 is built from 14 residues.

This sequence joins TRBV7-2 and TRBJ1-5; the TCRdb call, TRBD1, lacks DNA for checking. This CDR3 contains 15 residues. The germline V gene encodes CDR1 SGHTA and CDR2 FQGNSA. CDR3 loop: CASSLTGNSNQPQHF.

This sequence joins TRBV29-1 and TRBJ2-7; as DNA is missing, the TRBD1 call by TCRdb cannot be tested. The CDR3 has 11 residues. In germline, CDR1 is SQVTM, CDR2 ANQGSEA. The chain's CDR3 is CSAVGAYEQYF.

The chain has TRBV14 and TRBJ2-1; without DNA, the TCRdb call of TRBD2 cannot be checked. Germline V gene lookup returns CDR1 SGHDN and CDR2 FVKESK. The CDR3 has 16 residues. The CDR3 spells CASSHSTSGRYNEQFF.

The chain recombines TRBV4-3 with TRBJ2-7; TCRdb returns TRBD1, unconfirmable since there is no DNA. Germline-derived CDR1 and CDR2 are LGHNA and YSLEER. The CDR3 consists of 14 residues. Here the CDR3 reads CASSQERQVYEQYF.

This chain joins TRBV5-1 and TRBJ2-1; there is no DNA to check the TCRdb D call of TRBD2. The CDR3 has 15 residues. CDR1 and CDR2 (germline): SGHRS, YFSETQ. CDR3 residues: CASSLEAGGLSEQFF.

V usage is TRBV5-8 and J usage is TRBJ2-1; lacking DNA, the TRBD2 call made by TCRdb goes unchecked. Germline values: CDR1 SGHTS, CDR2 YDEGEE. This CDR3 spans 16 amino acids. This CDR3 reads CASSLEEIAGYNEQFF.

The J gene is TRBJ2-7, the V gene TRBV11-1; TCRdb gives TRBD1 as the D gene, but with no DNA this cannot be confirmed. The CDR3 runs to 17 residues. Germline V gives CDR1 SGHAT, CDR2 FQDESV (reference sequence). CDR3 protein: CASSFDQPGQGAYEQYF.

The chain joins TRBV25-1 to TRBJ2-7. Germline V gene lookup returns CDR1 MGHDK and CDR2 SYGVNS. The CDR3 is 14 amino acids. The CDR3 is CASSDGDLSYEQYF.

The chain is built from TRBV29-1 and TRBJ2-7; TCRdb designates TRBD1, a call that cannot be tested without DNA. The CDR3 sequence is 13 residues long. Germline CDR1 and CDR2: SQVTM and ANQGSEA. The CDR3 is CSVEVPGPNEQYF.

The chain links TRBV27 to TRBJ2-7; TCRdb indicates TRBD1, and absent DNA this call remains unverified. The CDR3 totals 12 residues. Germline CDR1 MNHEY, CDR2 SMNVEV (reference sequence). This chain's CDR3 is CASSNGRYEQYF.

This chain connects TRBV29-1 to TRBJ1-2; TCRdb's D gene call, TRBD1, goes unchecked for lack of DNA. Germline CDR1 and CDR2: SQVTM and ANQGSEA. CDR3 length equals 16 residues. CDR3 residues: CSVDINARGRGYGYTF.

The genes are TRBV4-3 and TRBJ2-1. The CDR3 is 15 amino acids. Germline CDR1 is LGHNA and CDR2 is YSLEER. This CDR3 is CASSQDEADYNEQFF.

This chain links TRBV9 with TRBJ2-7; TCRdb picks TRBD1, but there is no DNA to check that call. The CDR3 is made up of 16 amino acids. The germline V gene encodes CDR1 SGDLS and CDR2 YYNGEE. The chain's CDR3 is CASSVATGTGTYEQYF.

CDR3 residues: CASSLAVSYEQYF. The chain joins TRBV28 to TRBJ2-7. The germline V gene has CDR1 MDHEN and CDR2 SYDVKM. The CDR3 is 13 amino acids.